Below are 14 T cell receptor beta chains sequenced from a single sample in a study of T cell responses to AZD1222 COVID-19 vaccine. Clones were read by immunoSEQ multiplex PCR, and TCRdb kept only the in-frame ones, dropping some. The profile shows 90,000 to 130,000 clones, 88% of them singletons. The material was peripheral blood, obtained on day 0 of AZD1222 vaccination. These receptors came from an adult in good health.

The chain combines TRBV18 with TRBJ1-1, with TRBD1 matching over 7 bases. V trimming: 5 bases; J trimming: 3 bases; junction bases outside the gene matches: 9. Germline values: CDR1 KGHSH, CDR2 LQKENI. This CDR3 region has 15 residues. The CDR3 is CASSRRQGRDTEAFF. The CDR3, as DNA: TGTGCCAGCTCAAGACGACAGGGCCGCGACACTGAAGCTTTCTTT.

The genes are TRBV7-2 and TRBJ1-1, with D perhaps TRBD1 (5 bases). Trimming took off 4 bases at V and 1 base at J, with 10 bases between the two ends. The CDR3 totals 14 residues. CDR1 and CDR2 from the germline V gene are SGHTA and FQGNSA. In DNA, the CDR3 is TGTGCCAGCAGCTCGGGACTCTGGAACACTGAAGCTTTCTTT. This translates into CASSSGLWNTEAFF. Combining the CDR3 with reference TRBV7-2 and TRBJ1-1 gives the whole variable domain GAGVSQSPSNKVTEKGKDVELRCDPISGHTALYWYRQSLGQGLEFLIYFQGNSAPDKSGLPSDRFSAERTGGSVSTLTIQRTQQEDSAVYLCASSSGLWNTEAFFGQGTRLTVV.

The chain uses TRBV6-1 and TRBJ2-7, with a weak D call TRBD1 (5 bases). With 3 bases removed from V and 3 bases from J, the gap between germline ends came to 9 bases. This CDR3 spans 13 amino acids. Per the germline V gene, CDR1 is MNHNS and CDR2 is SASEGT. The CDR3 DNA is TGTGCCAGCAGTGACGGACAAATCTACGAGCAGTACTTC. Its translation is CASSDGQIYEQYF.

The chain has TRBV6-1 and TRBJ1-5; D may be TRBD1 (5 bases). The CDR3 is 15 amino acids. The germline CDR1 and CDR2 sequences are MNHNS and SASEGT. V shed 2 bases and J shed 7 bases, with 15 bases lying between them. CDR3 in amino acids: CASSERGRGRQPQHF. DNA of the CDR3: TGTGCCAGCAGTGAACGGGGAAGGGGCCGACAGCCCCAGCATTTT.

Concerning this clone: In the same sample, other DNA sequences code for this CDR3. The chain carries TRBV5-1 and TRBJ1-4, with a tentative D call TRBD1 (6 bases). CDR3 size: 14 residues. V lost 4 bases and J lost 6, with 13 bases in between. Germline V gives CDR1 SGHRS, CDR2 YFSETQ. The CDR3 nucleotides are TGCGCCAGCAGCCTAACAGGGAGAGATGAAAAACTGTTTTTT. It codes for CASSLTGRDEKLFF.

The V call is TRBV2, the J call TRBJ1-2; D remains ambiguous. V lost 4 bases and J 2 bases, leaving 5 bases between the germline ends. Germline values: CDR1 SNHLY, CDR2 FYNNEI. CDR3 size: 12 residues. The CDR3 protein is CASSGRNYGYTF. The CDR3 DNA is TGTGCCAGCAGTGGTAGGAACTATGGCTACACCTTC.

The chain combines TRBV4-1 with TRBJ1-5; no reliable D call. CDR1 is MGHRA and CDR2 is YSYEKL in the germline V gene. V was clipped by 0 bases and J by 3 bases, with 21 bases between them. CDR3 size: 19 residues. The CDR3 DNA sequence: TGCGCCAGCAGCCAAGATCGGGCTCTATCTGGGTCTACCAATCAGCCCCAGCATTTT. As protein: CASSQDRALSGSTNQPQHF.

The V and J genes are TRBV5-1 and TRBJ2-7; D could derive from TRBD1 or TRBD2 (5 bases each). CDR1 and CDR2 from the germline V gene are SGHRS and YFSETQ. This CDR3 is built from 13 residues. Trimming removed 4 bases at V and 2 bases at J, with 10 bases between. CDR3 amino acids: CASSQEGTYEQYF. CDR3 in DNA: TGCGCCAGCAGCCAAGAGGGGACCTACGAGCAGTACTTC.

The genes are TRBV27 and TRBJ2-7, with 8 bases identical to TRBD2. Germline CDR1 is MNHEY and CDR2 is SMNVEV (reference sequence). V was pared by 3 bases and J by 6 bases, with 4 bases of the junction left unmatched. CDR3 length: 13 residues. CDR3: CASSFGTRVEQYF. CDR3 nucleotide sequence: TGTGCCAGCAGTTTTGGGACTAGGGTCGAGCAGTACTTC.

This clone was seen only once. The chain joins TRBV27 to TRBJ1-2; D is unresolved. CDR3 length equals 14 residues. Trimming stripped 3 bases from V and 4 bases from J, with 12 bases between. The V gene's germline CDR1 is MNHEY and CDR2 SMNVEV (reference sequence). The CDR3 nucleotides read TGTGCCAGCAGTTTCTCGGACCCGAGCTATGGCTACACCTTC. This gives the protein CASSFSDPSYGYTF.

The V and J genes are TRBV24-1 and TRBJ2-7; TRBD2 matches 7 bases. The CDR3 runs to 14 residues. V gave up 5 bases and J gave up 3 bases; unmatched junction bases: 6. Germline CDR1 and CDR2: KGHDR and SFDVKD. CDR3 amino acids: CATSGEGRDYEQYF. CDR3 nucleotides: TGTGCCACCAGTGGGGAGGGCAGGGACTACGAGCAGTACTTC.

The CDR3 nucleotides are TGTGCCAGCAGCCAAGGATGGAATGAAAAACTGTTTTTT. Translation: CASSQGWNEKLFF. This chain uses TRBV3-1 (or the pseudogene TRBV3-2) with TRBJ1-4; D call uncertain. This CDR3 spans 13 amino acids. The V end was cut by 1 base, the J end by 5 bases, with 5 bases between. Germline V gene lookup returns CDR1 LGHDT and CDR2 YNNKEL (reference sequence).

The chain has TRBV27 and TRBJ1-4; TRBD1 matches at 10 bases. Germline CDR1 MNHEY, CDR2 SMNVEV (reference sequence). This CDR3 contains 18 residues. V trimming: 3 bases; J trimming: 1 base; junction bases outside the gene matches: 8. The CDR3 coding sequence is TGTGCCAGCAGTTTGGGACAGGGGCTAACAAGAACTAATGAAAAACTGTTTTTT. Translated, it gives CASSLGQGLTRTNEKLFF.

The chain joins TRBV19 to TRBJ1-5; 8 bases agree with TRBD1. V gave up 3 bases and J gave up 6 bases; unmatched junction bases: 10. In germline, CDR1 is LNHDA, CDR2 SQIVND (reference sequence). The CDR3 is 16 residues long. The CDR3 loop reads CASSIVVGDRSQPQHF. CDR3 nucleotides: TGTGCCAGTAGTATTGTCGTCGGGGACAGGAGTCAGCCCCAGCATTTT.